This T cell receptor (beta chain) was captured by sequencing in a study of T-cell reconstitution after alpha-beta-depleted transplantation in children. Between the trimmed V and J ends, which lost 3 bases and 2 bases, there was a span of 13 bases. This CDR3 spans 16 amino acids. The germline V gene encodes CDR1 KGHDR and CDR2 SFDVKD. This clonotype was picked up many times. No antigen is known for it. A library of TCRbeta sequences, prepared with unique molecular identifiers, was generated. One entry per CDR3 protein results from TCRdb running MiXCR on the PCR reads. The data hold around 15,000 distinct CDR3 sequences, with less than 9.5% observed a single time. Findings and limits, study-wide: It was newly produced T cells that mostly accounted for T-cell counts and diversity one year after transplant. Where alpha-beta T cells came from about two months after transplant was reportedly several hundred expanded graft clones. Diversity of TCRbeta at day 60 was high in some patients, arising from surviving recipient T cells and thymic progenitors.

The chain links TRBV24-1 to TRBJ2-1; possibly TRBD2 for D (5 bases). The source was PBMCs, mostly from graft donor cells, collected 60 days after TCRalphabeta/CD19-depleted stem cell transplant. This receptor was identified in a boy younger than two who had a stem cell transplant for Wiskott-Aldrich syndrome, so the T cells may come from the graft donor. The CDR3 is CATSDGTSLAYNEQFF. The CDR3 DNA sequence: TGTGCCACCAGTGATGGCACTAGTCTCGCCTACAATGAGCAGTTCTTC.